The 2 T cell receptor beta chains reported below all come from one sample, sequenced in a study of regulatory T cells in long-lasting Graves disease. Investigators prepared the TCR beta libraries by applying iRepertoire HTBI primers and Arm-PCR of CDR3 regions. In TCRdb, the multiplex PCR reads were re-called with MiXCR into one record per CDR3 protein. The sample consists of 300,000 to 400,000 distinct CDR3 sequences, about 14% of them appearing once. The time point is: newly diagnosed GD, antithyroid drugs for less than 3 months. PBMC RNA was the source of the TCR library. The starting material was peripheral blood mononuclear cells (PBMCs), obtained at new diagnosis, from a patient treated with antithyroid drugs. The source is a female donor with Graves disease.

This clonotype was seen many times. DNA for the CDR3: TGTGCCTGGAGGGCCAAGACAGGGGGTAATGAAAAACTGTTTTTT. This encodes CAWRAKTGGNEKLFF. The chain joins TRBV30 to TRBJ1-4; 9 nucleotides agree with TRBD1. The CDR3 length is 15 residues. Germline V gene data show CDR1 as GTSNPN and CDR2 as SVGIG (reference sequence). V trimming: 3 bases; J trimming: 4 bases; junction bases outside the gene matches: 6. Full variable domain (remainder filled in from reference TRBV30 and TRBJ1-4): SQTIHQWPATLVQPVGSPLSLECTVEGTSNPNLYWYRQAAGRGLQLLFYSVGIGQISSEVPQNLSASRPQDRQFILSSKKLLLSDSGFYLCAWRAKTGGNEKLFFGSGTQLSVL.

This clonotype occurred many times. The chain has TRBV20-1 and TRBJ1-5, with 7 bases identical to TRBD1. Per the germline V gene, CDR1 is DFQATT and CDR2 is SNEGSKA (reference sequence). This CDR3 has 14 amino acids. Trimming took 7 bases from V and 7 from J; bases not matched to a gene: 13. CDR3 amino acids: CSGHPGPRGQPQHF. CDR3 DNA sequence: TGCAGTGGCCATCCGGGACCCAGGGGGCAGCCCCAGCATTTT.